This is a list of T cell receptor beta chains from one sample in a study of CD8 T cells in Susac syndrome. In TCRdb, the immunoSEQ multiplex PCR reads were re-called with MiXCR into one record per CDR3 protein. Here the sample spans 180,000 or so distinct CDR3 sequences, around 95% being singletons. The sequenced sample consisted of CD4+ T cells from PBMCs. The receptor set was obtained from a human donor with multiple sclerosis. Each CDR3 is given with its conserved first and last residue. Each record gives: clone size, J gene, D gene, V gene, CDR3 DNA, CDR3 protein. A D gene is named only where the DNA matches it firmly. Size is omitted from some rows. Given values are once, few, many or a class for expanded clones.

abundance: .; j_gene: TRBJ2-7; d_gene: .; v_gene: TRBV20-1; CDR3nt: TGCAGTGCTCCATCCACCAACACTACCCTCTACGAGCAGTACTTC; CDR3aa: CSAPSTNTTLYEQYF
abundance: .; j_gene: TRBJ1-5; d_gene: .; v_gene: TRBV18; CDR3nt: TGTGCCAGCTCCACAGGGAATAGCAATCAGCCCCAGCATTTT; CDR3aa: CASSTGNSNQPQHF
abundance: .; j_gene: TRBJ1-4; d_gene: TRBD1; v_gene: TRBV30; CDR3nt: TGTGCCTGGAGTCGCGGACAGGGTAATGAAAAACTGTTTTTT; CDR3aa: CAWSRGQGNEKLFF
abundance: .; j_gene: TRBJ2-3; d_gene: .; v_gene: TRBV9; CDR3nt: TGTGCCAGCAGCGTAGATGGGCAGACTAGCACAGATACGCAGTATTTT; CDR3aa: CASSVDGQTSTDTQYF
abundance: .; j_gene: TRBJ2-1; d_gene: .; v_gene: TRBV20-1; CDR3nt: TGCAGTGCTAGACAATCGGGGGAGAGTGAGCAGTTCTTC; CDR3aa: CSARQSGESEQFF
abundance: few; j_gene: TRBJ2-3; d_gene: .; v_gene: TRBV7-9; CDR3nt: TGTGCCAGCAGCTGGGGGGACCGAGATACGCAGTATTTT; CDR3aa: CASSWGDRDTQYF
abundance: .; j_gene: TRBJ2-3; d_gene: .; v_gene: TRBV5-1; CDR3nt: TGCGCCAGCAGCTCCGGGACCCCTAATACGCAGTATTTT; CDR3aa: CASSSGTPNTQYF
abundance: .; j_gene: TRBJ2-7; d_gene: .; v_gene: TRBV27; CDR3nt: TGTGCCAGCAGAAAAGACAGCGCGTCCTCCTACGAGCAGTACTTC; CDR3aa: CASRKDSASSYEQYF
abundance: .; j_gene: TRBJ2-7; d_gene: TRBD1; v_gene: TRBV7-9; CDR3nt: TGTGCCAGCAGCACAGGGGACTACGAGCAGTACTTC; CDR3aa: CASSTGDYEQYF
abundance: .; j_gene: TRBJ1-2; d_gene: TRBD1; v_gene: TRBV20-1; CDR3nt: TGCAGTCCCTCGGGACAGGATAACTATGGCTACACCTTC; CDR3aa: CSPSGQDNYGYTF
abundance: .; j_gene: TRBJ1-1; d_gene: .; v_gene: TRBV29-1; CDR3nt: TGCAGCGTTCTAGGGAACACTGAAGCTTTCTTT; CDR3aa: CSVLGNTEAFF
abundance: .; j_gene: TRBJ2-5; d_gene: .; v_gene: TRBV14; CDR3nt: TGTGCCAGCAGCCAAGGCTGGCGGGGGCAAAGGGAGACCCAGTACTTC; CDR3aa: CASSQGWRGQRETQYF
abundance: .; j_gene: TRBJ2-7; d_gene: TRBD2; v_gene: TRBV27; CDR3nt: TGTGCCAGCAGTTTCGGGACTAGCGGGCTCTACGAGCAGTACTTC; CDR3aa: CASSFGTSGLYEQYF
abundance: .; j_gene: TRBJ1-1; d_gene: .; v_gene: TRBV29-1; CDR3nt: TGCAGCGTTGAACTTAGAATGAACACTGAAGCTTTCTTT; CDR3aa: CSVELRMNTEAFF
abundance: .; j_gene: TRBJ2-1; d_gene: .; v_gene: TRBV7-9; CDR3nt: TGTGCCAGCAGCTCCCTTCAGCTGAGCTCCTACAATGAGCAGTTCTTC; CDR3aa: CASSSLQLSSYNEQFF
abundance: .; j_gene: TRBJ1-3; d_gene: .; v_gene: TRBV6-5; CDR3nt: TGTGCCAGCAGTTTTAGTCGGAGCTCTGGAAACACCATATATTTT; CDR3aa: CASSFSRSSGNTIYF
abundance: .; j_gene: TRBJ1-5; d_gene: TRBD1; v_gene: TRBV18; CDR3nt: TGTGCCAGCTCCCTTACGGGACAGGGTGGCAATCAGCCCCAGCATTTT; CDR3aa: CASSLTGQGGNQPQHF
abundance: .; j_gene: TRBJ2-1; d_gene: TRBD2; v_gene: TRBV24-1; CDR3nt: TGTGCCACCAGTGAAACGACTAGCGGAGATAATGAGCAGTTCTTC; CDR3aa: CATSETTSGDNEQFF
abundance: .; j_gene: TRBJ2-7; d_gene: .; v_gene: TRBV4-2; CDR3nt: TGTGCCAGCAGCCAAGATTTAACCCCAGGCGTAACCTACGAGCAGTACTTC; CDR3aa: CASSQDLTPGVTYEQYF
abundance: .; j_gene: TRBJ2-3; d_gene: .; v_gene: TRBV29-1; CDR3nt: TGCAGCGTTGAACGTGATGGGATCGGCACAGATACGCAGTATTTT; CDR3aa: CSVERDGIGTDTQYF
abundance: .; j_gene: TRBJ2-1; d_gene: TRBD2; v_gene: TRBV9; CDR3nt: TGTGCCAGCACCCCACCCGCGGGGGAGGAGCAGTTCTTC; CDR3aa: CASTPPAGEEQFF
abundance: .; j_gene: TRBJ2-3; d_gene: .; v_gene: TRBV20-1; CDR3nt: TGCAGTGCTAGAGCTCCTAGCACCCGGGATACGCAGTATTTT; CDR3aa: CSARAPSTRDTQYF
abundance: .; j_gene: TRBJ1-2; d_gene: TRBD1; v_gene: TRBV29-1; CDR3nt: TGCAGCGTTGATCCGGACAGGGTCGGCTACACCTTC; CDR3aa: CSVDPDRVGYTF
abundance: .; j_gene: TRBJ1-3; d_gene: .; v_gene: TRBV2; CDR3nt: TGTGCCAGCAGCCCGGACAGCCCGATCTCTGGAAACACCATATATTTT; CDR3aa: CASSPDSPISGNTIYF
abundance: .; j_gene: TRBJ1-2; d_gene: .; v_gene: TRBV7-2; CDR3nt: TGTGCCAGCAGCCAGCCGGGCCGTGGAACCCATGGCTACACCTTC; CDR3aa: CASSQPGRGTHGYTF
abundance: .; j_gene: TRBJ1-2; d_gene: TRBD1; v_gene: TRBV5-1; CDR3nt: TGCGCCAGCAGCACTCATGCGGGACAGGGCTCTGGCTACACCTTC; CDR3aa: CASSTHAGQGSGYTF
abundance: .; j_gene: TRBJ1-5; d_gene: TRBD1; v_gene: TRBV20-1; CDR3nt: TGCAGTGCAAGACAGGGGTGGAATCAGCCCCAGCATTTT; CDR3aa: CSARQGWNQPQHF
abundance: .; j_gene: TRBJ1-4; d_gene: .; v_gene: TRBV5-1; CDR3nt: TGCGCCTCCTCCGGGACGCCTAATGAAAAACTGTTTTTT; CDR3aa: CASSGTPNEKLFF
abundance: .; j_gene: TRBJ1-1; d_gene: .; v_gene: TRBV24-1; CDR3nt: TGTGCCACCAGTGATTTGTGGACGGCTTTCTTT; CDR3aa: CATSDLWTAFF
abundance: once; j_gene: TRBJ1-6; d_gene: TRBD1; v_gene: TRBV20-1; CDR3nt: TGCAGTGCCACGACAGGGGGTACTTCACCCCTCCACTTT; CDR3aa: CSATTGGTSPLHF
abundance: .; j_gene: TRBJ1-6; d_gene: .; v_gene: TRBV6-5; CDR3nt: TGTGCCACCTTCACCCGGGCCTCCTATAATTCACCCCTCCACTTT; CDR3aa: CATFTRASYNSPLHF
abundance: .; j_gene: TRBJ1-1; d_gene: TRBD1; v_gene: TRBV3-1; CDR3nt: TGTGCCAGCAACCTACAGGGGACCACTGAAGCTTTCTTT; CDR3aa: CASNLQGTTEAFF
abundance: .; j_gene: TRBJ2-7; d_gene: .; v_gene: TRBV7-7; CDR3nt: TGTGCTAGCAGCTTAGACCAAACCTACGAGCAGTACTTC; CDR3aa: CASSLDQTYEQYF
abundance: .; j_gene: TRBJ1-1; d_gene: .; v_gene: TRBV29-1; CDR3nt: TGCAGCGTCGCTCGAGTCCGGGGGAGGAACACTGAAGCTTTCTTT; CDR3aa: CSVARVRGRNTEAFF
abundance: .; j_gene: TRBJ1-1; d_gene: .; v_gene: TRBV5-1; CDR3nt: TGCGCCAGCAGCTTGGACCCTTCTGGGACGTCGGGGGAGGCTTTCTTT; CDR3aa: CASSLDPSGTSGEAFF
abundance: .; j_gene: TRBJ1-6; d_gene: .; v_gene: TRBV20-1; CDR3nt: TGCAGTGCTAGATCTGTACAGGGAAGGGGGAGCTCCTATAATTCACCCCTCCACTTT; CDR3aa: CSARSVQGRGSSYNSPLHF
abundance: .; j_gene: TRBJ1-5; d_gene: .; v_gene: TRBV2; CDR3nt: TGTGCCAGCAAAGGACAGAGCAATCAGCCCCAGCATTTT; CDR3aa: CASKGQSNQPQHF
abundance: .; j_gene: TRBJ1-2; d_gene: .; v_gene: TRBV3-1; CDR3nt: TGTGCCAGCAGCCAAGAGCCCCTCCGGGACAACTATGGCTACACCTTC; CDR3aa: CASSQEPLRDNYGYTF
abundance: .; j_gene: TRBJ2-5; d_gene: .; v_gene: TRBV5-1; CDR3nt: TGCGCCAGCAGCCTCGGGTACGGGGAGACCCAGTACTTC; CDR3aa: CASSLGYGETQYF
abundance: .; j_gene: TRBJ1-2; d_gene: .; v_gene: TRBV9; CDR3nt: TGTGCCAGCAGCGTAGAAGGATTAGCTAACTATGGCTACACCTTC; CDR3aa: CASSVEGLANYGYTF
abundance: once; j_gene: TRBJ1-1; d_gene: .; v_gene: TRBV6-4; CDR3nt: TGTGCCAGCAGACGACACAACATGAACACTGAAGCTTTCTTT; CDR3aa: CASRRHNMNTEAFF
abundance: .; j_gene: TRBJ1-2; d_gene: .; v_gene: TRBV27; CDR3nt: TGTGCCAGCAGTTTTTCGGGGGCTGGTTACTATGGCTACACCTTC; CDR3aa: CASSFSGAGYYGYTF
abundance: .; j_gene: TRBJ2-6; d_gene: .; v_gene: TRBV2; CDR3nt: TGTGCCAGCTCACCTGGGGCCAACGTCCTGACTTTC; CDR3aa: CASSPGANVLTF
abundance: once; j_gene: TRBJ1-2; d_gene: TRBD1; v_gene: TRBV20-1; CDR3nt: TGCAGTGCCAGGGGGGGGACTCTCGATGGCTACACCTTC; CDR3aa: CSARGGTLDGYTF
abundance: .; j_gene: TRBJ1-2; d_gene: .; v_gene: TRBV27; CDR3nt: TGTGCCAGCAGTTTGAGGCAGGGTTATGGCTACACCTTC; CDR3aa: CASSLRQGYGYTF
abundance: .; j_gene: TRBJ1-5; d_gene: TRBD1; v_gene: TRBV20-1; CDR3nt: TGCAGTGCGAACTCCGGGACAGTCAATCAGCCCCAGCATTTT; CDR3aa: CSANSGTVNQPQHF
abundance: .; j_gene: TRBJ2-7; d_gene: TRBD1; v_gene: TRBV30; CDR3nt: TGTGCCTGGAGTGTACCTTCTGGGACAGGGATCGAGCAGTACTTC; CDR3aa: CAWSVPSGTGIEQYF
abundance: .; j_gene: TRBJ1-1; d_gene: .; v_gene: TRBV7-9; CDR3nt: TGTGCCAGCAGCTTCCGGGACCTTGAAGCTTTCTTT; CDR3aa: CASSFRDLEAFF
abundance: .; j_gene: TRBJ2-5; d_gene: .; v_gene: TRBV7-2; CDR3nt: TGTGCCAGCAGCCAAGACTCTATTGCGCGGACCCAGTACTTC; CDR3aa: CASSQDSIARTQYF
abundance: .; j_gene: TRBJ1-1; d_gene: TRBD1; v_gene: TRBV20-1; CDR3nt: TGCAGTGCTAGAGGACAGGGGGGAATGAACACTGAAGCTTTCTTT; CDR3aa: CSARGQGGMNTEAFF
abundance: .; j_gene: TRBJ1-4; d_gene: TRBD1; v_gene: TRBV27; CDR3nt: TGTGCCAGCAGTTGGAGACCAGGGGGAACTAATGAAAAACTGTTTTTT; CDR3aa: CASSWRPGGTNEKLFF